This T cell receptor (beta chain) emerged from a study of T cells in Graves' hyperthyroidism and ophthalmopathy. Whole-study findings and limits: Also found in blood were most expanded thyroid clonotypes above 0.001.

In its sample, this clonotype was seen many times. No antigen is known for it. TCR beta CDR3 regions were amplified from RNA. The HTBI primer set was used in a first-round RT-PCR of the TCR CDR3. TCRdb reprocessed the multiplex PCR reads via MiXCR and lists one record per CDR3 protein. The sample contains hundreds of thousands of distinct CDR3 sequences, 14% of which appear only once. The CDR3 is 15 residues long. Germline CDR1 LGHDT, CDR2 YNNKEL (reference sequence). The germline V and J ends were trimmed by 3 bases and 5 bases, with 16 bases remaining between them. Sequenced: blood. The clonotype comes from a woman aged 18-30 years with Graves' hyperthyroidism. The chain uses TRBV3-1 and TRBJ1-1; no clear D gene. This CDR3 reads CASSQARVSRTEAFF. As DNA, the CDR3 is TGTGCCAGCAGCCAGGCGCGGGTCTCCCGGACTGAAGCTTTCTTT. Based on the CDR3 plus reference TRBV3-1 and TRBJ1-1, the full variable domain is DTAVSQTPKYLVTQMGNDKSIKCEQNLGHDTMYWYKQDSKKFLKIMFSYNNKELIINETVPNRFSPKSPDKAHLNLHINSLELGDSAVYFCASSQARVSRTEAFFGQGTRLTVV.